A single sample is the source of the 22 T cell receptor beta chains below, sequenced in a study of neurological immune-mediated disorders. TCRdb reanalysed the 5' RACE reads using MiXCR and keeps one entry per CDR3 protein. The sample consists of about 90,000 distinct CDR3 sequences, about 13% of them appearing once. Stated time point: longitudinal time-point 2. The source material was PBMCs. These receptors originate from a female donor with HTLV-1-associated myelopathy (HAM/TSP).

This clonotype showed up many times. The genes are TRBV4-1 and TRBJ1-5; 9 bases are a match to TRBD1. The CDR3 has 15 residues. V dropped 3 bases and J dropped 7; count of bases not matched to a gene: 7. Germline V gives CDR1 MGHRA, CDR2 YSYEKL. The DNA of the CDR3 is TGCGCCAGCAGCCAGGGGGACAGGGTTGGCCAGCCCCAGCATTTT. Encoded protein: CASSQGDRVGQPQHF.

This clonotype showed up many times. V and J are TRBV20-1 and TRBJ2-7, with unresolved D. Germline lookup yields CDR1 DFQATT and CDR2 SNEGSKA (reference sequence). V lost 3 bases, J lost 0 bases, and 9 bases lay in between. The CDR3 length is 13 residues. In DNA form, the CDR3 reads TGCAGTGCTAGGCTGCAGGCCTCCTACGAGCAGTACTTC. Amino acids: CSARLQASYEQYF.

This clonotype was seen at least ten times. The chain uses TRBV18 and TRBJ2-1; the D gene is possibly TRBD1 (5 bases). Trimming pared 5 bases from V and 0 bases from J, leaving 14 bases between. The CDR3 spans 16 residues. CDR1 and CDR2 from the germline V gene are KGHSH and LQKENI. The CDR3 nucleotides read TGTGCCAGCTCAACCTACGACAGACGCTCCTACAATGAGCAGTTCTTC. It specifies CASSTYDRRSYNEQFF.

This clonotype has a count of ten or more. The chain employs TRBV7-6 and TRBJ2-3; 9 bases agree with TRBD2. After removal of 6 bases from V and 6 bases from J, the junction contained 10 bases not matched to a gene. The germline V gene has CDR1 SGHVS and CDR2 FNYEAQ. The length of the CDR3 is 15 residues. This CDR3 is CASSNPSGAHDTQYF. For the CDR3, the DNA is TGTGCCAGCAGTAACCCTAGCGGGGCCCATGATACGCAGTATTTT.

As regards this clonotype: One end of the junction is discordant with germline, which a read error may explain. J is TRBJ2-7 and V is TRBV4-1; D possibly corresponds to TRBD2 (6 bases). The germline CDR1 and CDR2 sequences are MGHRA and YSYEKL. This CDR3 is built from 13 residues. The CDR3 nucleotides are TGCGCCAGCGCTTTGCGGGAAGCCTACGCGCAGTACTTC. It codes for CASALREAYAQYF.

This clonotype showed up many times. The chain recombines TRBV5-1 with TRBJ2-2; D gene unclear. Germline V gene data show CDR1 as SGHRS and CDR2 as YFSETQ. V lost 1 base, J lost 0 bases, and 7 bases lay in between. The CDR3 is made up of 15 amino acids. Here the CDR3 DNA reads TGCGCCAGCAGCTTGTTACGATCGAACACCGGGGAGCTGTTTTTT. Amino acids: CASSLLRSNTGELFF.

A note on this clonotype: A much more abundant neighbour one base away suggests this may be a read error. The chain recombines TRBV12-3 or TRBV12-4 with TRBJ1-4; D not resolved. The CDR3 totals 13 residues. Written as DNA, the CDR3 is TGTGTCAGCAGACGTGAAATTAATGAAAAACTGTTTTTT. As protein: CVSRREINEKLFF.

The chain links TRBV5-1 to TRBJ2-7, with 7 bases fitting TRBD1. CDR1 is SGHRS and CDR2 is YFSETQ in the germline V gene. With V trimmed by 0 bases and J by 3 bases, 3 bases remained unmatched. The CDR3 has 14 residues. The CDR3 DNA follows: TGCGCCAGCAGCTTGGCCGGGACAGTCTACGAGCAGTACTTC. Translating gives CASSLAGTVYEQYF.

This rearrangement joins TRBV29-1 to TRBJ2-4, with 7 bases matching TRBD2. The CDR3 spans 14 residues. CDR1 SQVTM and CDR2 ANQGSEA come from the germline V gene. J lost 3 bases, V lost 1 base, and 3 bases had no gene match. The CDR3, as DNA: TGCAGCGTTGAAGGCGGGGGAGACAAAAACATTCAGTACTTC. It is translated as CSVEGGGDKNIQYF. The full variable domain, in which reference TRBV29-1 and TRBJ2-4 provide the parts outside the CDR3, is SAVISQKPSRDICQRGTSLTIQCQVDSQVTMMFWYRQQPGQSLTLIATANQGSEATYESGFVIDKFPISRPNLTFSTLTVSNMSPEDSSIYLCSVEGGGDKNIQYFGAGTRLSVL.

With respect to this clonotype: A much larger clone sits a single nucleotide away, making a read error possible. V and J are TRBV5-1 and TRBJ2-5; 9 nucleotides agree with TRBD2. This CDR3 has 16 residues. CDR1 and CDR2 (germline): SGHRS, YFSETQ. The CDR3 bases are TGCGCCAACAGCTTGGGGCCCGGCGGGGGGGAAGAGACCCAGTACTTC. Translated, it gives CANSLGPGGGEETQYF.

There are a few counts of this clonotype. J is TRBJ1-1 and V is TRBV20-1; D might be TRBD1 (5 bases). Germline lookup yields CDR1 DFQATT and CDR2 SNEGSKA (reference sequence). The CDR3 extends over 14 amino acids. Trimming removed 2 bases from V and 1 base from J, with 11 bases in between. The CDR3 DNA reads TGCAGTGCTAGATCGGGGGGGGGGAACACTGAAGCTTTCTTT. This gives the protein CSARSGGGNTEAFF.

This clonotype was seen ten or more times. The genes are TRBV29-1 and TRBJ2-1; the match to TRBD2 covers 7 bases. Germline CDR1 reads SQVTM; CDR2 reads ANQGSEA. The CDR3 covers 14 residues. The V segment lost 4 bases and the J segment 9 bases; nucleotides outside the gene matches: 12. The CDR3 spells CSVGGGGARFEQFF. The CDR3 DNA sequence: TGCAGCGTTGGCGGGGGAGGGGCGCGGTTTGAGCAGTTCTTC.

V is TRBV2 and J is TRBJ2-5; D gene unclear. The CDR3 is 12 amino acids. CDR1 is SNHLY and CDR2 is FYNNEI in the germline V gene. V dropped 2 bases and J dropped 5 bases, with 6 bases sitting between them. This CDR3 reads CASSERVETQYF. The DNA of the CDR3 is TGTGCCAGCAGTGAAAGGGTCGAGACCCAGTACTTC.

Ten or more counts support this clonotype. CDR3 coding DNA: TGCGCCAGCAGCCCCGGGAACTACGAGCAGTACTTC. Translating it yields CASSPGNYEQYF. The V call is TRBV10-2, the J call TRBJ2-7; D possibly corresponds to TRBD2 (5 bases). Trimming took off 6 bases at V and 3 bases at J, with 9 bases between the two ends. This CDR3 spans 12 amino acids. Per germline, CDR1 WSHSY and CDR2 SAAADI.

On this clonotype: This could be a read error, since a much larger clone is one nucleotide away. The chain joins TRBV3-1 to TRBJ1-4; D is undetermined. This CDR3 has 16 residues. Germline V gene lookup returns CDR1 LGHDT and CDR2 YNNKEL (reference sequence). The CDR3: CVSSQEHRRPNEKLFF. Here the CDR3 DNA reads TGTGTCAGCAGCCAAGAACATCGGAGGCCTAATGAAAAACTGTTTTTT.

This clonotype was observed at least ten times. The CDR3 DNA is TGCGCCAGCAGCCCGGACAGAGACTATGGCTACACCTTC. It translates to CASSPDRDYGYTF. The chain joins TRBV5-1 to TRBJ1-2; the D gene is possibly TRBD1 (6 bases). There are 13 residues in the CDR3. Between the trimmed V and J ends, which lost 4 bases and 3 bases, there was a span of 10 bases. Looked up from germline, CDR1 is SGHRS and CDR2 is YFSETQ.

In this sample, this clonotype turned up many times. The chain couples TRBV12-3 or TRBV12-4 to TRBJ1-2, with D hard to call. The CDR3 totals 14 residues. V dropped 3 bases and J dropped 7 bases, with 15 bases sitting between them. In DNA, the CDR3 is TGTGCCAGCAGTTTTACAGAAACCGCGGGTGGCTACACCTTC. Residues: CASSFTETAGGYTF.

At least ten counts were recorded for this clonotype. The chain employs TRBV6-6 and TRBJ2-1, with 8 nucleotides matching TRBD1. From germline, CDR1 is MNHNY and CDR2 SVGAGI (reference sequence). Trimming at V came to 5 bases and at J to 2 bases, leaving 2 bases not matched to a gene. The CDR3 has 14 residues. The CDR3 DNA reads TGTGCCAGCAGTCGGACAGGGACCTACAATGAGCAGTTCTTC. Its protein product is CASSRTGTYNEQFF.

This clonotype was counted many times. This sequence joins TRBV20-1 and TRBJ1-2; 11 bases align to TRBD1. This CDR3 is built from 14 residues. V trimming: 5 bases; J trimming: 4 bases; junction bases outside the gene matches: 6. Germline lookup yields CDR1 DFQATT and CDR2 SNEGSKA (reference sequence). The CDR3 reads CSAGGTGGVYGYTF. CDR3 sequence (DNA): TGCAGTGCTGGAGGGACAGGGGGGGTCTATGGCTACACCTTC.

For this clonotype: A much larger clonotype is one base distant, so this may be a read error. V is TRBV11-2 and J is TRBJ1-6, with unresolved D. Trimming left V 3 bases short and J 4 bases short, with 19 bases between. In germline, CDR1 is SGHAT, CDR2 FQNNGV. This CDR3 is 18 amino acids long. The CDR3 here is CASSFYPPVRPYNSPLHF. The CDR3 nucleotides read TGTGCCAGCAGCTTCTACCCACCGGTGCGGCCATATAATTCACCCCTCCACTTT.

This clonotype has only one observation. The V gene is TRBV6-5, the J gene TRBJ1-1; perhaps TRBD1 as D (5 bases). CDR1 and CDR2 from the germline V gene are MNHEY and SVGAGI. With 2 bases removed from V and 10 bases from J, the gap between germline ends came to 17 bases. This CDR3 region has 14 residues. CDR3 bases: TGTGCCAGCAGTTACGGGGGGTCTTCTTCTACAGCTTTCTTT. Its protein is CASSYGGSSSTAFF.

This clonotype was counted at least ten times. The V gene is TRBV6-1, the J gene TRBJ2-7; unclear D gene. Germline values: CDR1 MNHNS, CDR2 SASEGT. V lost 2 bases to trimming and J lost 4 bases, with 9 bases between them. The CDR3 totals 13 residues. CDR3 in DNA: TGTGCCAGCAGTGAAAGAATAAATTACGAGCAGTACTTC. Encoded protein: CASSERINYEQYF.